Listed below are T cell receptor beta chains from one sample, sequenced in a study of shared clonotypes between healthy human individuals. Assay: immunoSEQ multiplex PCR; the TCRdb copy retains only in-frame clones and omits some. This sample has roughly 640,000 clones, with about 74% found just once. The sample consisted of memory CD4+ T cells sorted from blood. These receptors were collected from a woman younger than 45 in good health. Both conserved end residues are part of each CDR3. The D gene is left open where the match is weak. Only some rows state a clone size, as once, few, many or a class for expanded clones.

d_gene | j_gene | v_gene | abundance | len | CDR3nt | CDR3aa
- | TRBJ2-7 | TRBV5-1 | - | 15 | TGCGCCAGCAGCTTCGGCGTGACAGAACTCCGGGAGCAGTACTTC | CASSFGVTELREQYF
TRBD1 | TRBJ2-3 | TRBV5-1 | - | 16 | TGCGCCAGCAGCTTGGATGGGACAGGGGCAACGGATACGCAGTATTTT | CASSLDGTGATDTQYF
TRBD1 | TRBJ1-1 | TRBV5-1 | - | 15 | TGCGCCAGCAGCTCGCGGACAGGGGGGAACACTGAAGCTTTCTTT | CASSSRTGGNTEAFF
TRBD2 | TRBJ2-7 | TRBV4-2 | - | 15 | TGTGCCAGCAGCCCGACAGCGGGAGGGCCCTACGAGCAGTACTTC | CASSPTAGGPYEQYF
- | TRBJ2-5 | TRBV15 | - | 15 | TGTGCCACCAGCAGAGATCCCACAGCCCAAGAGACCCAGTACTTC | CATSRDPTAQETQYF
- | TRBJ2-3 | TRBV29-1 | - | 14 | TGCAGCGTTGAAAGCGGCAAAGCAACAGATACGCAGTATTTT | CSVESGKATDTQYF
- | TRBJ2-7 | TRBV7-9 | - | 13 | TGTGCCAGCAGCCCGCACGGGCTCTACGAGCAGTACTTC | CASSPHGLYEQYF
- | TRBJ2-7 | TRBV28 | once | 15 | TGTGCCAGCAGTTCGCAGACCGGTAGCTCCTACGAGCAGTACTTC | CASSSQTGSSYEQYF
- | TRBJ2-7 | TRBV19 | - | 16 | TGTGCCAGTAGTATACCCTCTACTGGAGGGGCCGGGGAGCAGTACTTC | CASSIPSTGGAGEQYF
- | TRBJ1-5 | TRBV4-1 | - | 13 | TGCGCCAGCAGCCAAGTCCAGGGTCAGCCCCAGCATTTT | CASSQVQGQPQHF
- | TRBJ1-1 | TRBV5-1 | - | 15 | TGCGCCAGCAGCTTGGTGGTAGGATTGAACACTGAAGCTTTCTTT | CASSLVVGLNTEAFF
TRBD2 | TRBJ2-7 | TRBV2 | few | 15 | TGTGCCAGCAGTGCCCAAGGACTAGCGGGAGACGAGCAGTACTTC | CASSAQGLAGDEQYF
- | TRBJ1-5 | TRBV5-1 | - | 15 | TGCGCCAGCAGGGAAAAGGTAAATAGCAATCAGCCCCAGCATTTT | CASREKVNSNQPQHF
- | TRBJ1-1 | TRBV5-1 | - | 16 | TGCGCCAGCAGCTTGGTCGGGGGCCCCGGGAGCACTGAAGCTTTCTTT | CASSLVGGPGSTEAFF
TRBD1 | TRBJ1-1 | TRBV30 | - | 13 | TGTGCCGGCAGGGGGAACGAGTACACTGAAGCTTTCTTT | CAGRGNEYTEAFF
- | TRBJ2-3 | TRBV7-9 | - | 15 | TGTGCCAGCAGCTTAGGGACAGCTAGCACAGATACGCAGTATTTT | CASSLGTASTDTQYF
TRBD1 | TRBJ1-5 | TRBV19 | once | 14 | TGTGCCAGTAGTACGGACAGGGGGCTTCAGCCCCAGCATTTT | CASSTDRGLQPQHF
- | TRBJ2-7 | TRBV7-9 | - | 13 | TGTGCCAGCAGCTTGGGCCCCTTAGCCGAGCAGTACTTC | CASSLGPLAEQYF
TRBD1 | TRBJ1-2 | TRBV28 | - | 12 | TGTGCCAGCCAGGGGGGCGTCTATGGCTACACCTTC | CASQGGVYGYTF
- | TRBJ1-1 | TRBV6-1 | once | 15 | TGTGCCTCCCGACGGGGGGCCCAGATCCCCCTTGAAGCTTTCTTT | CASRRGAQIPLEAFF
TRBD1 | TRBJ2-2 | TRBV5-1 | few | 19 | TGCGCCAGCAGCTCGATACCCCCTGGACAGGGGCGGAGCACCGGGGAGCTGTTTTTT | CASSSIPPGQGRSTGELFF
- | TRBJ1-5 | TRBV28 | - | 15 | TGTGCCAGCAGTTTAAGGGGGGCTAGCAATCAGCCCCAGCATTTT | CASSLRGASNQPQHF
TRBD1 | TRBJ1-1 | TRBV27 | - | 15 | TGTGCCAGCAGTCCACGGACAGGGGGCTTCACTGAAGCTTTCTTT | CASSPRTGGFTEAFF
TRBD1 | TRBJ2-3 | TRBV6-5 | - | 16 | TGTGCCAGCAGTTCCACCGGGACAGGGTCCCGGAGTACGCAGTATTTT | CASSSTGTGSRSTQYF
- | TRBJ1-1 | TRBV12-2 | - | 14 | TGTGCAAGTCATCAATCGAGGCGCCGCACTGAAGCTTTCTTT | CASHQSRRRTEAFF